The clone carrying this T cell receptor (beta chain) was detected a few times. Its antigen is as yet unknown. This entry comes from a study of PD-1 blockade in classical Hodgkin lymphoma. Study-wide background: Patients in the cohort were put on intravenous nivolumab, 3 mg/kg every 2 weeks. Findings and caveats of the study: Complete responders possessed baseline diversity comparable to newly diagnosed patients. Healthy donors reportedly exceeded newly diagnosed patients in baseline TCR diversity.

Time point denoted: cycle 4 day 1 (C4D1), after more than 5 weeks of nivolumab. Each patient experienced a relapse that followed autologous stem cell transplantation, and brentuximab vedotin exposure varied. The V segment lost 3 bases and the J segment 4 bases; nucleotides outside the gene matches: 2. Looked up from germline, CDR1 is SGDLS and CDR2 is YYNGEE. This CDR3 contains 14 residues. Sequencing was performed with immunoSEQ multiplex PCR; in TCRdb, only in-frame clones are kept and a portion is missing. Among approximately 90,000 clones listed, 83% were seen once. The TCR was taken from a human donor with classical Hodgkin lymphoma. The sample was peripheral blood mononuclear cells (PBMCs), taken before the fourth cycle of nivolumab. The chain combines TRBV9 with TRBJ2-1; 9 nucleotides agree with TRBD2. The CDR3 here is CASSERGEYNEQFF. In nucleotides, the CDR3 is TGTGCCAGCAGCGAGCGGGGGGAGTACAATGAGCAGTTCTTC.